These 20 T cell receptor beta chains originate from one sample sequenced in a study of cytomegalovirus exposure and HLA in healthy donors. The PCR used 60 Vbeta and 13 Jbeta primers. Data came from immunoSEQ multiplex PCR; TCRdb stores just in-frame clones and leaves some out. This sample's table has roughly 33,000 clones. The material sequenced was PBMCs. The receptors shown here come from a woman in her forties in good health and CMV-seropositive.

V usage is TRBV4-1 and J usage is TRBJ1-2; 7 nucleotides line up with TRBD1. V dropped 1 base and J dropped 4; count of bases not matched to a gene: 6. Germline-derived CDR1 and CDR2 are MGHRA and YSYEKL. The CDR3 runs 15 residues. The chain's CDR3 is CASSQAGGRSYGYTF. DNA for the CDR3: TGCGCCAGCAGCCAAGCAGGGGGAAGAAGCTATGGCTACACCTTC.

The rearrangement links TRBV29-1 to TRBJ2-2; 7 bases match TRBD2. CDR1 and CDR2 from the germline V gene are SQVTM and ANQGSEA. There are 12 residues in the CDR3. V trimming: 4 bases; J trimming: 7 bases; junction bases outside the gene matches: 3. This chain's CDR3 is CSVATGGGELFF. The CDR3, as DNA: TGCAGCGTTGCGACGGGGGGCGGGGAGCTGTTTTTT.

The V and J genes are TRBV5-1 and TRBJ2-5, with D unclear. V lost 7 bases, J lost 1 base, and 5 bases lay in between. The CDR3 consists of 11 residues. Per the germline V gene, CDR1 is SGHRS and CDR2 is YFSETQ. Here the CDR3 reads CASGSQETQYF. For the CDR3, the DNA is TGCGCCAGCGGCAGCCAAGAGACCCAGTACTTC. The full variable domain, its missing parts supplied by reference TRBV5-1 and TRBJ2-5, is KAGVTQTPRYLIKTRGQQVTLSCSPISGHRSVSWYQQTPGQGLQFLFEYFSETQRNKGNFPGRFSGRQFSNSRSEMNVSTLELGDSALYLCASGSQETQYFGPGTRLLVL.

The rearrangement uses TRBV30 and TRBJ2-5; 12 bases are a match to TRBD2. The J call may be faulty, since TRBJ2-7 better matches the DNA end. Per the germline V gene, CDR1 is GTSNPN and CDR2 is SVGIG (reference sequence). CDR3 length: 15 amino acids. DNA for the CDR3: TGTGCCTGGAGTGGAGGGACTAGCGGGTACTACGAGCAGTACTTC. Translated: CAWSGGTSGYYEQYF.

The V gene is TRBV5-6, the J gene TRBJ1-2; TRBD1 aligns across 8 bases. V dropped 0 bases and J dropped 5; count of bases not matched to a gene: 9. Germline V gene sequence: CDR1 SGHDT, CDR2 YYEEEE. This CDR3 comprises 16 residues. The CDR3 protein is CASSLVQGAGVYGYTF. The CDR3 nucleotides read TGTGCCAGCAGCTTGGTCCAGGGGGCTGGGGTTTATGGCTACACCTTC.

The CDR3 protein is CAWRLQGGTEAFF. Written as DNA, the CDR3 is TGTGCCTGGAGGCTACAGGGGGGGACTGAAGCTTTCTTT. V and J are TRBV30 and TRBJ1-1; 8 bases line up with TRBD1. This CDR3 has 13 residues. Germline V gene lookup returns CDR1 GTSNPN and CDR2 SVGIG (reference sequence). The V segment lost 3 bases and the J segment 5 bases; nucleotides outside the gene matches: 5.

The rearrangement joins TRBV19 to TRBJ1-1; D not resolved. Germline loops: CDR1 LNHDA, CDR2 SQIVND (reference sequence). The length of the CDR3 is 13 residues. The V end was cut by 5 bases, the J end by 0 bases, with 7 bases between. CDR3 amino acids: CASSPLLNTEAFF. CDR3 bases: TGTGCCAGTAGTCCCCTCTTGAACACTGAAGCTTTCTTT.

The CDR3 reads CASGDQGYEQYF. The CDR3, as DNA: TGTGCCAGCGGGGACCAGGGGTACGAGCAGTACTTC. The J gene is TRBJ2-7, the V gene TRBV6-5, with a weak D call TRBD1 (6 bases). The germline gives CDR1 MNHEY, CDR2 SVGAGI. CDR3 size: 12 residues. Trimming took 8 bases from V and 4 from J, leaving 12 bases between them.

The chain carries TRBV6-6 and TRBJ1-5; D might be TRBD1 (5 bases). CDR1 MNHNY and CDR2 SVGAGI come from the germline V gene (reference sequence). V was clipped by 2 bases and J by 3 bases, with 14 bases between them. There are 16 residues in the CDR3. The CDR3: CASSYRYGGNNQPQHF. The CDR3 nucleotides are TGTGCCAGCAGTTACAGGTATGGGGGGAACAATCAGCCCCAGCATTTT.

The chain combines TRBV30 with TRBJ2-1, with a possible D match to TRBD2 (6 bases). V lost 2 bases to trimming and J lost 8 bases, with 16 bases between them. Per the germline V gene, CDR1 is GTSNPN and CDR2 is SVGIG (reference sequence). This CDR3 is built from 14 residues. This CDR3 reads CAWSRGLVVHEQFF. For the CDR3, the DNA is TGTGCCTGGAGTAGGGGACTCGTAGTACATGAGCAGTTCTTC.

This sequence joins TRBV6-1 and TRBJ2-3, with 11 bases lining up with TRBD1. The CDR3 is 15 residues long. Trimming took 4 bases from V and 4 from J; bases not matched to a gene: 4. Per the germline V gene, CDR1 is MNHNS and CDR2 is SASEGT. The CDR3 reads CASSADRGLSDTQYF. As DNA, the CDR3 is TGTGCCAGCAGTGCGGACAGGGGGCTTTCAGATACGCAGTATTTT.

The chain employs TRBV5-1 and TRBJ1-5; D unclear. The V gene lost 0 bases and the J gene lost 5 bases, with 9 bases spanning the gap. Germline lookup yields CDR1 SGHRS and CDR2 YFSETQ. The CDR3 has 14 amino acids. The CDR3 spells CASSLGGGDQPQHF. DNA for the CDR3: TGCGCCAGCAGCTTGGGTGGTGGAGATCAGCCCCAGCATTTT.

Here the CDR3 reads CASYTGTGGVEQFF. In DNA, the CDR3 is TGTGCCAGCTACACCGGGACAGGGGGCGTGGAGCAGTTCTTC. The rearrangement uses TRBV6-5 and TRBJ2-1; 12 positions agree with TRBD1. Germline V gene sequence: CDR1 MNHEY, CDR2 SVGAGI. V shed 8 bases and J 10 bases; nucleotides not matched to a gene: 9. The CDR3 length is 14 residues.

The V gene is TRBV14, the J gene TRBJ2-5; D may be TRBD2 (5 bases). Looked up from germline, CDR1 is SGHDN and CDR2 is FVKESK. This CDR3 is built from 16 residues. The V gene lost 6 bases and the J gene lost 5 bases, with 22 bases spanning the gap. The CDR3 DNA reads as TGTGCCAGCAGTCGAGAGGGAATTACCTTAGGGGAGACCCAGTACTTC. Its protein product is CASSREGITLGETQYF.

The chain recombines TRBV4-2 with TRBJ2-7, with 7 bases lining up with TRBD1. The J segment lost 2 bases and the V segment lost 6 bases, leaving 10 bases of the junction unmatched. The germline V gene has CDR1 LGHNA and CDR2 YNFKEQ. The CDR3 covers 15 residues. The chain's CDR3 is CASSIGAGGPYEQYF. CDR3 sequence (DNA): TGTGCCAGCAGTATCGGGGCAGGGGGACCCTACGAGCAGTACTTC.

The chain recombines TRBV18 with TRBJ1-2; TRBD1 matches 7 bases. Trimming took 2 bases from V and 7 from J; bases not matched to a gene: 10. The CDR3 has 15 residues. Germline V gene lookup returns CDR1 KGHSH and CDR2 LQKENI. The CDR3 here is CASSPVTGDSLGYTF. DNA for the CDR3: TGTGCCAGCTCACCAGTAACAGGGGACTCTCTTGGCTACACCTTC.

CDR3 DNA sequence: TGTGCCAGCAGCTTAGCGGGGACGGGAGCGGCCTACGAGCAGTACTTC. Translation gives CASSLAGTGAAYEQYF. The chain carries TRBV7-2 and TRBJ2-7; D perhaps matches TRBD2 (6 bases). Germline V lookup: CDR1 SGHTA, CDR2 FQGNSA. The CDR3 contains 16 residues. Trimming removed 0 bases from V and 2 bases from J, with 14 bases in between.

J is TRBJ1-1 and V is TRBV27; 10 nucleotides line up with TRBD1. Germline values: CDR1 MNHEY, CDR2 SMNVEV (reference sequence). This CDR3 contains 14 residues. Unmatched junction bases numbered 4, after V lost 6 bases and J lost 3 bases. CDR3 loop: CASSLDRGDTEAFF. The CDR3 DNA follows: TGTGCCAGCAGCCTGGACAGGGGGGACACTGAAGCTTTCTTT.

The V gene is TRBV30, the J gene TRBJ1-1, with D uncertain. Looked up from germline, CDR1 is GTSNPN and CDR2 is SVGIG (reference sequence). With 4 bases removed from V and 5 bases from J, the gap between germline ends came to 11 bases. This CDR3 comprises 12 residues. The CDR3 bases are TGTGCCTGGATTCTTCCGGGGACTGAAGCTTTCTTT. Translating gives CAWILPGTEAFF.

CDR3 loop: CASAHTPLDTGQVMPQHF. The CDR3 coding sequence is TGTGCCAGCGCGCACACCCCGTTGGACACTGGTCAAGTGATGCCCCAGCATTTT. J is TRBJ1-5 and V is TRBV19; possible D gene TRBD1, 5 bases. This CDR3 has 18 residues. The germline CDR1 and CDR2 sequences are LNHDA and SQIVND (reference sequence). V dropped 9 bases and J dropped 9 bases, with 33 bases sitting between them. The entire variable domain, with the rest obtained from reference TRBV19 and TRBJ1-5, is as follows: DGGITQSPKYLFRKEGQNVTLSCEQNLNHDAMYWYRQDPGQGLRLIYYSQIVNDFQKGDIAEGYSVSREKKESFPLTVTSAQKNPTAFYLCASAHTPLDTGQVMPQHFGDGTRLSIL.